This entry is about one T cell receptor (beta chain). Its antigen is currently unknown. This specimen comes from a study of identifying expanded T cells in peripheral blood. Study-level findings and limits: Across healthy donors, higher total template counts meant significantly greater approximately 2-week count variance.

Germline CDR1 and CDR2: MNHNY and SVGAGI (reference sequence). The V end was cut by 4 bases, the J end by 1 base, with 13 bases between. The CDR3 extends over 15 amino acids. Generated by immunoSEQ multiplex PCR, the TCRdb table keeps only in-frame clones and is missing some. Found here are roughly 100,000 clones, roughly 89% of them singletons; the top ten hold approximately 18%. Sequencing input: blood. This clonotype was obtained from a person aged 18 to 75 in good health. The V call is TRBV6-6, the J call TRBJ1-1; tentatively, D is TRBD1 (5 bases). The CDR3 sequence is CASSWGPQGNTEAFF. The CDR3 bases are TGTGCCAGCAGTTGGGGACCTCAGGGGAACACTGAAGCTTTCTTT.